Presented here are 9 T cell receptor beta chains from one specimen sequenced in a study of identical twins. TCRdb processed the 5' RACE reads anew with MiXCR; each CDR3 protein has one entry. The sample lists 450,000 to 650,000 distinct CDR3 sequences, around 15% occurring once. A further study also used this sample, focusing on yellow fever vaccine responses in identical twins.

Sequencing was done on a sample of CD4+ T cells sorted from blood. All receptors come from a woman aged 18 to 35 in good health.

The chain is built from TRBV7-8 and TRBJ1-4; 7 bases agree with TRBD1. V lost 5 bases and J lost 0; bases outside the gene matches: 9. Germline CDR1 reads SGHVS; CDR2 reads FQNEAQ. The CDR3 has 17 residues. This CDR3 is CASSPGQLIATNEKLFF. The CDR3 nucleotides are TGTGCCAGCAGCCCGGGACAGCTTATTGCAACTAATGAAAAACTGTTTTTT.

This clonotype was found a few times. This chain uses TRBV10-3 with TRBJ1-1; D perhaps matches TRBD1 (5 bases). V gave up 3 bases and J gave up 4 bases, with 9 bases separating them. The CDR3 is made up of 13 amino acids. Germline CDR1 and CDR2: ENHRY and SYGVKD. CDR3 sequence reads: CAISDRVGTEAFF. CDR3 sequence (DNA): TGTGCCATCAGTGACAGGGTGGGCACTGAAGCTTTCTTT.

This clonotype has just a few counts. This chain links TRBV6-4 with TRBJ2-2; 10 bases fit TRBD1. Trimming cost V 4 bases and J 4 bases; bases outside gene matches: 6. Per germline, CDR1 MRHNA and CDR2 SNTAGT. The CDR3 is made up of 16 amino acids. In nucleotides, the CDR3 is TGTGCCAGCAGTGCCTTGACAGGGGGCGGCACCGGGGAGCTGTTTTTT. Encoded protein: CASSALTGGGTGELFF.

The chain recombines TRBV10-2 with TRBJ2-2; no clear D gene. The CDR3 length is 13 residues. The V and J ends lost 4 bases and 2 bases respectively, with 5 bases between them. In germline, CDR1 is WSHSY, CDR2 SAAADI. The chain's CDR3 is CASSAQNTGELFF. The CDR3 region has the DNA TGCGCCAGCAGTGCCCAAAACACCGGGGAGCTGTTTTTT.

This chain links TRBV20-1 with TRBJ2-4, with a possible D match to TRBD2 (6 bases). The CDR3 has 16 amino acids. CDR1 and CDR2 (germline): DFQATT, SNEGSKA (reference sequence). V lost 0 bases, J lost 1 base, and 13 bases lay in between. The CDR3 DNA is TGCAGTGCTAGAGATTTGGGCGGGAAGGCCAAAAACATTCAGTACTTC. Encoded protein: CSARDLGGKAKNIQYF.

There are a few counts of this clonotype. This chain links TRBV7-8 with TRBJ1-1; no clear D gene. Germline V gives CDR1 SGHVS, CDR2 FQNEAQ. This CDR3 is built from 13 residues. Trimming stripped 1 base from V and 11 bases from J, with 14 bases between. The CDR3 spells CASSLEGARMAFF. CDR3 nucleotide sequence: TGTGCCAGCAGCTTAGAGGGCGCGCGGATGGCTTTCTTT.

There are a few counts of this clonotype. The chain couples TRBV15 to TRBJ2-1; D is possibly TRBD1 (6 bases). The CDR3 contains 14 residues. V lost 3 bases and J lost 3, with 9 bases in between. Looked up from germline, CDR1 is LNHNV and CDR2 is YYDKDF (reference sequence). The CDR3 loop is CATSSRDNYNEQFF. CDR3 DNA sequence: TGTGCCACCAGCAGTCGGGACAACTACAATGAGCAGTTCTTC.

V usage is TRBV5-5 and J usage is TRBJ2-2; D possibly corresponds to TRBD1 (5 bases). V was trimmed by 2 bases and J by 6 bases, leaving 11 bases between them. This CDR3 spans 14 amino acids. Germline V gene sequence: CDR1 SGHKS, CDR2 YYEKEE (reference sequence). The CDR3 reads CASSFSRVAGELFF. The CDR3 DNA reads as TGTGCCAGCAGCTTTAGCAGGGTAGCCGGGGAGCTGTTTTTT.

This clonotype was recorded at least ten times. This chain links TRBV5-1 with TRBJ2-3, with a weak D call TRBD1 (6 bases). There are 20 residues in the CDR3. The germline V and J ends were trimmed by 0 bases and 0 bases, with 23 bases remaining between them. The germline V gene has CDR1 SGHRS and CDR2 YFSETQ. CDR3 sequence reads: CASSLAPTGSPLSSTDTQYF. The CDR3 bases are TGCGCCAGCAGCTTGGCTCCGACAGGAAGCCCCCTCTCTAGCACAGATACGCAGTATTTT.